Sequencing of this TCR beta chain was carried out in a study of technical replicates of blood from a few donors. Germline CDR1 and CDR2: MNHNS and SASEGT. This CDR3 is 17 amino acids long. Trimming stripped 3 bases from V and 5 bases from J, with 20 bases between. Here immunoSEQ multiplex PCR was the method, and the copy in TCRdb shows in-frame clones only, minus some. The profile shows 60,000 to 85,000 clones, 94% of them singletons. The sample consisted of T cells isolated from PBMCs. The clonotype originates from a human donor in good health. The V call is TRBV6-1, the J call TRBJ2-1; D might be TRBD1 (6 bases). The CDR3 nucleotides are TGTGCCAGCAGTGAGGCAATAGGTCAGGGGTATAACAATGAGCAGTTCTTC. It encodes CASSEAIGQGYNNEQFF.